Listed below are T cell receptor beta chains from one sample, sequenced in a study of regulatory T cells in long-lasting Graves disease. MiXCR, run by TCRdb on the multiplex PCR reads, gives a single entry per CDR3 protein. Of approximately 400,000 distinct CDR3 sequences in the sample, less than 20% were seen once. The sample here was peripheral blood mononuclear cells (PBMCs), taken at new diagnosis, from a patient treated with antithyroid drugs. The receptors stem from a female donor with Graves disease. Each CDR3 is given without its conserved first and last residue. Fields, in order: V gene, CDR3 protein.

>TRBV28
ASSIGGGELF
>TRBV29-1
SVGGGLDEQY
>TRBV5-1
ASSRIGQANTEAF
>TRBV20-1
SAKTGVSYGYT
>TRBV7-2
ASSLQQGPTDTQY
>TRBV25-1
ASSGTGFTGANVLT
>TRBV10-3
AISEGLNTEAF
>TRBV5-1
ASSLGGLYTEAF
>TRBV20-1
SARAGAAYEQY
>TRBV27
ASSRLLGREKLF
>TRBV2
ASIQGNYGYT
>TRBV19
ASSIRITGTSRPEQF
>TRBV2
ASRTATWNTRDTQY
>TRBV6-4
ASSVLAGGRGETQY
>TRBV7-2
ASSLAVSGGQDQPQH
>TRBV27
ASSTGTGGPYEQY
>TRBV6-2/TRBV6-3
ASRDPFSGNTIY
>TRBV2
ASKEGLVGTDTQY
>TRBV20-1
SARETEYRSGNTIY
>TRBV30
AWSSNEQF
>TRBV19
ASSISKGTGELF
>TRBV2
ASSVRGYGYT
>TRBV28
ASSLSENYGYT
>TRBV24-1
ATGESSQETQY
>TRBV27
ASSTGGTEAF
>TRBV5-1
ASSARQDANYGYT
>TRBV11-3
ASSLGRTSGSSDTQY
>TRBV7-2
ASSLWQGPSYEQY
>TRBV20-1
SARGLAGVLKETQY
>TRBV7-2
ASSYRSYEQY
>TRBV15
ATSSATTTTDTQY
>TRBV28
ASSRNRPHEQY
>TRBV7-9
ASSFPSSARETQY
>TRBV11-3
ASSPHPTDRGEKLF
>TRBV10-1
ASSHSRVAGDETQY
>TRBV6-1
ASSELRKPQETQY
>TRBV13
ASSHAGRRNEQF